Listed below are T cell receptor beta chains from one sample, sequenced in a study of identical twins' blood T cells. TCRdb called the 5' RACE reads again in MiXCR, with one record for every CDR3 protein. The table lists fewer than 450,000 distinct CDR3 sequences, roughly 27% of them singletons. Sequencing was done on a sample of PBMCs. The receptors were gathered from a woman aged 18-55 years in good health. Both conserved end residues are part of each CDR3. The D gene is left open where the match is weak. Size is omitted from some rows. Given values are once, few, many or a class for expanded clones.

clone size	V gene	D gene	J gene	CDR3 DNA	CDR3 protein
NA	TRBV11-2	TRBD1	TRBJ1-6	TGTGCCAGCAGCCCCCGTCTGGACAGGGGCGATTCACCCCTCCACTTT	CASSPRLDRGDSPLHF
once	TRBV20-1	NA	TRBJ2-5	TGCAGTGCCAGTAATGGAAACGAACGGCACTTC	CSASNGNERHF
few	TRBV5-1	NA	TRBJ2-3	TGCGCCAGCAGCTTGTACGGGGCCACCACAGATACGCAGTATTTT	CASSLYGATTDTQYF
few	TRBV5-1	NA	TRBJ1-3	TGCGCCAGCAGCTTGGAAGGGACTGGAAACACCATATATTTT	CASSLEGTGNTIYF
many	TRBV12-3/TRBV12-4	NA	TRBJ1-1	TGTGCCAGCAGAATTGCGAGGGTCACTGAAGCTTTCTTT	CASRIARVTEAFF
NA	TRBV29-1	NA	TRBJ2-7	TGCAGCGTAATACTGTCGACTAGATCCTCTTGGGAGCAGTACTTC	CSVILSTRSSWEQYF
NA	TRBV29-1	TRBD1	TRBJ1-2	TGCAGCGTTGAAGCCTTAGGACAGGAGGTTTATGGCTACACCTTC	CSVEALGQEVYGYTF
few	TRBV29-1	TRBD2	TRBJ2-2	TGCAGCGTGGAGCAGGGGACTAGCGGGAGTTATTACACCGGGGAGCTGTTTTTT	CSVEQGTSGSYYTGELFF
NA	TRBV19	NA	TRBJ1-6	TGTGCCAGTAGTATTTTGGGGTACGGCTCCTATAATTCACCCCTCCACTTT	CASSILGYGSYNSPLHF
NA	TRBV10-3	NA	TRBJ2-1	TGTGCCATCAGTGAGGACAGGGAGGGTGAGCAGTTCTTC	CAISEDREGEQFF
once	TRBV14	NA	TRBJ2-4	TGTGCCAGCAGCCGGTCTTCCAAAAACATTCAGTACTTC	CASSRSSKNIQYF
few	TRBV2	NA	TRBJ2-3	TGTGCCAGCAGTGGGCAGGATAGAGATACGCAGTATTTT	CASSGQDRDTQYF
NA	TRBV7-9	NA	TRBJ2-5	TGTGCCAGCAGCTTAGTAACAGCCCAAGGGACCCAGTACTTC	CASSLVTAQGTQYF
few	TRBV15	NA	TRBJ2-2	TGTGCCACCCGCTTTTACGCGAACACCGGGGAGCTGTTTTTT	CATRFYANTGELFF
few	TRBV6-2/TRBV6-3	NA	TRBJ2-1	TGTGCCAGCAGTTCCCCAAACCAGGGCCGCAATGAGCAGTTCTTC	CASSSPNQGRNEQFF
NA	TRBV4-3	NA	TRBJ2-3	TGCGCCAGCAGCCGTCTCTCCCGCACAGATACGCAGTATTTT	CASSRLSRTDTQYF
few	TRBV29-1	NA	TRBJ1-4	TGCAGCGTTGCAACTAATGAAAAACTGTTTTTT	CSVATNEKLFF
once	TRBV5-1	NA	TRBJ2-3	TGCGCCGGCAGCTTGGGGGGCAGGAGCACAGATACGCAGTATTTT	CAGSLGGRSTDTQYF
NA	TRBV20-1	NA	TRBJ2-2	TGCAGTGCTAGGTTTACCAGTTCACCGAACACCGGGGAGCTGTTTTTT	CSARFTSSPNTGELFF
NA	TRBV6-5	NA	TRBJ1-1	TGTGCCAGCAGTTACGGGGACATATCGTCCCCTGAAGCTTTCTTT	CASSYGDISSPEAFF
NA	TRBV29-1	NA	TRBJ2-7	TGCAGCGTCAGCAGGGGTTACGAGCAGTACTTC	CSVSRGYEQYF
NA	TRBV6-9	TRBD1	TRBJ1-5	TGTGCCAGCAGCCAGGACAGGTCGTTTAGCAATCAGCCCCAGCATTTT	CASSQDRSFSNQPQHF
medium-sized	TRBV6-4	TRBD1	TRBJ2-1	TGTGCCAGCAGTGACAGGGGGCACAATGAGCAGTTCTTC	CASSDRGHNEQFF
once	TRBV27	NA	TRBJ2-2	TGTGCCAGCAGTTTAATCTCAGAAAGGAATACGCTGTTTTTT	CASSLISERNTLFF
NA	TRBV4-3	NA	TRBJ2-4	TGCGCCAGCAGCCAAGATAGGAGGTCCAAAAACATTCAGTACTTC	CASSQDRRSKNIQYF
NA	TRBV7-8	NA	TRBJ2-7	TGTGCCAGCAGCTTAGTTTCGGGAGAGCAGTACTTC	CASSLVSGEQYF
few	TRBV9	TRBD1	TRBJ2-2	TGTGCCAGCAGCGTAAGACAGGGGCCCACCGGGGAGCTGTTTTTT	CASSVRQGPTGELFF
few	TRBV29-1	NA	TRBJ2-3	TGCAGCGTTGAGGAGGGCACAGATACGCAGTATTTT	CSVEEGTDTQYF
many	TRBV7-3	NA	TRBJ2-3	TGTGCCAGCAGCCCGACCCTCACAGATACGCAGTATTTT	CASSPTLTDTQYF
few	TRBV20-1	NA	TRBJ1-1	TGCAGTGCTAGGTCTGAGCGGGGCACTGAAGCTTTCTTT	CSARSERGTEAFF
few	TRBV6-5	TRBD1	TRBJ1-4	TGTGCCAGCAGCAAGGAACAGGGGGCGGATAATGAAAAACTGTTTTTT	CASSKEQGADNEKLFF
few	TRBV7-9	NA	TRBJ2-7	TGTGCCAGCAGCTCCGACGTAAACTACGAGCAGTACTTC	CASSSDVNYEQYF
NA	TRBV28	TRBD1	TRBJ2-1	TGTGCCACCAATGACAGGGAGTCCAATGAGCAGTTCTTC	CATNDRESNEQFF
NA	TRBV28	NA	TRBJ2-3	TGTGCCAGCAGATACACGTCTAGCACAGATACGCAGTATTTT	CASRYTSSTDTQYF
many	TRBV27	NA	TRBJ1-3	TGTGCCAGCAGCCGATCACGCTCTGGAAACACCATATATTTT	CASSRSRSGNTIYF
many	TRBV28	TRBD1	TRBJ1-2	TGTGCCAGCAGTCCCGGACAGGGATTGTTTTACACCTTC	CASSPGQGLFYTF
few	TRBV6-1	NA	TRBJ2-5	TGTGCCAGTCTCAAGAGGTCAACGCAAGAGACCCAGTACTTC	CASLKRSTQETQYF
NA	TRBV10-3	TRBD2	TRBJ2-3	TGTGCCATCCAAAGGACTAGCGGCACAGATACGCAGTATTTT	CAIQRTSGTDTQYF
many	TRBV29-1	NA	TRBJ2-7	TGCAGCGTTGGGGACAACTACGAGCAGTACTTC	CSVGDNYEQYF
many	TRBV5-1	TRBD1	TRBJ2-4	TGCGCCAGCAGCGTGAGAACAGGGGAACTAATTCAGTACTTC	CASSVRTGELIQYF
NA	TRBV7-8	NA	TRBJ2-3	TGTGCCAGCACCGAAAGACCATCCGCAGATACGCAGTATTTT	CASTERPSADTQYF
few	TRBV20-1	NA	TRBJ1-1	TGCAGTGCTAGAACTGGACACGTAGACACTGAAGCTTTCTTT	CSARTGHVDTEAFF
NA	TRBV20-1	TRBD1	TRBJ2-5	TGCAGTGCCAGTGACGACAGGGTAGAGACCCAGTACTTC	CSASDDRVETQYF
NA	TRBV3-1	NA	TRBJ1-1	TGTGCCAGCACCCCGGGGTCTGAAGCTTTCTTT	CASTPGSEAFF
many	TRBV30	NA	TRBJ2-2	TGTGCCTGGAGTGTAGGAGATCAAGACACCGGGGAGCTGTTTTTT	CAWSVGDQDTGELFF
once	TRBV13	NA	TRBJ2-7	TGTGCCAGCAGGTTAAGGGGGGGGCACTATCTCGAGCAGTACTTC	CASRLRGGHYLEQYF
NA	TRBV6-5	NA	TRBJ1-1	TGTGCCAGCAGTTACTCGCGGACCCACACTGAAGCTTTCTTT	CASSYSRTHTEAFF
NA	TRBV27	TRBD2	TRBJ2-3	TGTGCCAGCAGTTTTTCCGGGACTAGCGCCAGAGATACGCAGTATTTT	CASSFSGTSARDTQYF